Listed below are T cell receptor beta chains from one sample, sequenced in a study of Ad26.COV2.S vaccination and SARS-CoV-2 variants. Only in-frame clones appear in the TCRdb table, and some are missing; sequencing was by immunoSEQ multiplex PCR. In the table there are about half a million clones, approximately 90% of which are singletons. The material sequenced was peripheral blood, taken in a trial of Ad26.COV2.S vaccine versus placebo. The receptor source for this set is a person aged 18-60 years who received the Ad26.COV2.S COVID-19 vaccine or a placebo. Each CDR3 is given with its conserved first and last residue. D genes are given only for firm matches. Size values are once, few and many counts, or a class for expanded clones, and some rows have none.

CDR3 DNA | CDR3 protein | J gene | V gene | D gene | clone size
TGTGCCAGCAGCTTGGACAGTTACGGGATATTCAATGAGCAGTTCTTC | CASSLDSYGIFNEQFF | TRBJ2-1 | TRBV5-4 | . | .
TGTGCCAGCAGCCAAGAGGGAACAGGGGGAGAGACCCAGTACTTC | CASSQEGTGGETQYF | TRBJ2-5 | TRBV3-1/TRBV3-2 | TRBD1 | .
TGTGCCAGCACCCCTGAGGGGCGGGGGCCATTC | CASTPEGRGPF | TRBJ1-2 | TRBV21-1 | . | few
TGTGCCAGCAGTCCCCATGACCTAGGAAACTACGAGCAGTACTTC | CASSPHDLGNYEQYF | TRBJ2-7 | TRBV28 | . | once
TGTGCCAGCTCACCACTGACTAGCGGCAACACAGATACGCAGTATTTT | CASSPLTSGNTDTQYF | TRBJ2-3 | TRBV18 | TRBD2 | .
TGTGCCAGCAGCGTAGTAGCGGGGACCGGGGAGCTGTTTTTT | CASSVVAGTGELFF | TRBJ2-2 | TRBV9 | TRBD2 | once
TGTGCCAGCAGCCTCCTGGCCAGGGGGCTAGAGACCCAGTACTTC | CASSLLARGLETQYF | TRBJ2-5 | TRBV3-1/TRBV3-2 | TRBD1 | .
TGTGCCAGCAGCCAACTCACCCATACCGGGACTACCAAAATCAGATACACAGATACGCAGTATTTT | CASSQLTHTGTTKIRYTDTQYF | TRBJ2-3 | TRBV16 | TRBD2 | .
TGTGCCAGCAGTCCTGACAGGGGGCAAGACTATGGCTACACCTTC | CASSPDRGQDYGYTF | TRBJ1-2 | TRBV6-6 | TRBD1 | .
TGTGCCAGCAGTTACAGGCAGGGGTATCAGCCCCAGCATTTT | CASSYRQGYQPQHF | TRBJ1-5 | TRBV6-5 | . | .
TGTGCCAGCAGCTTAGTCGGCGGGACAGGGGTTCGACACGAGCAGTACTTC | CASSLVGGTGVRHEQYF | TRBJ2-7 | TRBV7-6 | TRBD1 | .
TGCGCCAGCAGCTTCCGATTGAGACTAGCGGGGGCCCCTTTGTCCACAGATACGCAGTATTTT | CASSFRLRLAGAPLSTDTQYF | TRBJ2-3 | TRBV4-3 | TRBD2 | .
TGTGCCAGCAGGAACATAAAGGAAGCTTTCTTT | CASRNIKEAFF | TRBJ1-1 | TRBV28 | . | .
TGTGCCAGCAGTTGGACCTACCGGGACAGGGGCTACGAGCAGTACTTC | CASSWTYRDRGYEQYF | TRBJ2-7 | TRBV28 | TRBD1 | .
TGCGCCAGCAGTCGGAGAGTAGCAGGGGTAAGCTCTGGAAACACCATATATTTT | CASSRRVAGVSSGNTIYF | TRBJ1-3 | TRBV23-1 | . | few
TGTGCCAGCAGTTTAAGGGGCACAGATACGCAGTATTTT | CASSLRGTDTQYF | TRBJ2-3 | TRBV12-3/TRBV12-4 | . | once
TGTGCCAGTAGTATCGGGATTACGAATGAAAAACTGTTTTTT | CASSIGITNEKLFF | TRBJ1-4 | TRBV19 | . | .
TGTGCCAGCAGCCCCCAGGGCCCCCTCTATGGCTACACCTTC | CASSPQGPLYGYTF | TRBJ1-2 | TRBV13 | . | once
TGCGCCAGCACTGCGTCCCACAGCGAGCAGTACTTC | CASTASHSEQYF | TRBJ2-7 | TRBV5-1 | . | .
TGTGCCAGCAGCCCGGGACAAAAATACAATGAGCAGTTCTTC | CASSPGQKYNEQFF | TRBJ2-1 | TRBV5-8 | . | .
TGTGCCAGCAGCCGACTCGGGGGCGGTGGTCAGCCCCAGCATTTT | CASSRLGGGGQPQHF | TRBJ1-5 | TRBV4-2 | . | .
TGTGCCAGCTCACCGAGGGTCCAAGCTTTCCAAAAAGGCACTGAAGCTTTCTTT | CASSPRVQAFQKGTEAFF | TRBJ1-1 | TRBV18 | . | .
TGTGCCAGCAGTCAGACCGGGACAGGAGGAAACATTCAGTACTTC | CASSQTGTGGNIQYF | TRBJ2-4 | TRBV7-3 | TRBD1 | .
TGTGCCATCAGTGTATCGATAACGATGAACACTGAAGCTTTCTTT | CAISVSITMNTEAFF | TRBJ1-1 | TRBV10-3 | . | .
TGTGCCAGCAGCGCCATGAGCGCTACCTATCGGTACGAGCAGTACTTC | CASSAMSATYRYEQYF | TRBJ2-7 | TRBV11-2 | . | .
TGTGCCAGCAGCTCAAGGGGAGTGAACACTGAAGCTTTCTTT | CASSSRGVNTEAFF | TRBJ1-1 | TRBV13 | . | .
TGTGCCAGCAGCGTAGACGGGGGTTGGACCGGGGAGCTGTTTTTT | CASSVDGGWTGELFF | TRBJ2-2 | TRBV9 | . | .
TGTGCCAGCAGTGAACTCCGATTTCCCCTAGAGCAGTACTTC | CASSELRFPLEQYF | TRBJ2-7 | TRBV2 | . | .
TGTGCCAGCTCAGGGCCCGGGACAGCGAACACCGGGGAGCTGTTTTTT | CASSGPGTANTGELFF | TRBJ2-2 | TRBV18 | TRBD1 | .
TGTGCCAGCAGTGGACAGGGGCTAACTGAAGCTTTCTTT | CASSGQGLTEAFF | TRBJ1-1 | TRBV2 | TRBD1 | .
TGTGCCAGCAGTTTAGTCTGGGGTTTTGGCAATCAGCCCCAGCATTTT | CASSLVWGFGNQPQHF | TRBJ1-5 | TRBV27 | . | once
TGTGCCAGCAGTAGTTCAGGGGGCACTGAAGCTTTCTTT | CASSSSGGTEAFF | TRBJ1-1 | TRBV25-1 | TRBD1 | .
TGCACGGGCGGGCAGACGGACACTGAAGCTTTCTTT | CTGGQTDTEAFF | TRBJ1-1 | TRBV29-1 | . | .
TGTGCCAGCAGCGATGGCGGGACGCCCTATAATTCACCCCTCCACTTT | CASSDGGTPYNSPLHF | TRBJ1-6 | TRBV28 | . | .
TGCGCCAGCAGCTTGGAGTTGAACACTGAAGCTTTCTTT | CASSLELNTEAFF | TRBJ1-1 | TRBV5-1 | . | .
TGTGCCAGCACTCCATCTGTTGACTATGGCTACACCTTC | CASTPSVDYGYTF | TRBJ1-2 | TRBV16 | . | .
TGCGCCAGCCATTTCGGGTCGAACACCGGGGAGCTGTTTTTT | CASHFGSNTGELFF | TRBJ2-2 | TRBV5-1 | . | .
TGTGCCAGCAGCTCTTACAGGGGACCCGCGCTATCCTCCTACGAGCAGTACTTC | CASSSYRGPALSSYEQYF | TRBJ2-7 | TRBV11-2 | TRBD1 | .
TGTGCCAGCAGACGACAGGGACTAGGCGGGGAGCTGTTTTTT | CASRRQGLGGELFF | TRBJ2-2 | TRBV28 | . | .
TGTGCCAGCAGCTTGGGAAAGGGACCAATTTACGGCTACACCTTC | CASSLGKGPIYGYTF | TRBJ1-2 | TRBV5-4 | . | .
TGTGCCAGTAGTGCCCCGGGACTCCTAAACAATGAGCAGTTCTTC | CASSAPGLLNNEQFF | TRBJ2-1 | TRBV19 | . | .
TGTGCCAGTAGTACACATAGCCCCCCAGGCACAGATACGCAGTATTTT | CASSTHSPPGTDTQYF | TRBJ2-3 | TRBV19 | . | .
TGTGCCAGCAGTCTACCCGAAACAGCCATGAACACTGAAGCTTTCTTT | CASSLPETAMNTEAFF | TRBJ1-1 | TRBV7-9 | . | .
TGCGCCAGCAGCCCGGCCAGGGTTGGAACCAGCTCCTACAATGAGCAGTTCTTC | CASSPARVGTSSYNEQFF | TRBJ2-1 | TRBV5-1 | . | .
TGCGCCAGCAGCTTGGAGGGAGGAGCTAGCGCGTCCTACGAGCAGTACTTC | CASSLEGGASASYEQYF | TRBJ2-7 | TRBV5-1 | . | .
TGTGCCAGCAGCCAATTGTCAGCGGGGGTTGGCGGGGAGCTGTTTTTT | CASSQLSAGVGGELFF | TRBJ2-2 | TRBV4-2 | TRBD2 | .